The 8 T cell receptor beta chains below come from one sample, sequenced in a study of glioma-infiltrating T cells (dated by TCRdb to between 2015 and 2016). Sequencing was performed on an Illumina MiSeq. The iRepertoire nested amplicon-rescue multiplex PCR (arm-PCR) platform was used to amplify TCR alpha and beta CDR3 regions from RNA. TCRdb took the public reads, trimmed them with fastp at Q25, ran MiXCR for clone calling and kept in-frame beta chains. Each CDR3 protein gets just one entry, which takes the most common genes and DNA from the rows behind it. The sample data list some 90,000 distinct CDR3 sequences, and around 42% of these were observed just once. The ten largest account for around two fifths of the sample. The specimen was glioma tissue, nonneoplastic brain tissue, or PBMCs (not recorded which). Receptor source: a human donor with low-grade glioma or glioblastoma, undergoing nonglioma brain surgery, or in good health (not recorded which).

The V gene is TRBV4-1, the J gene TRBJ2-1, with D tentatively TRBD2 (5 bases). The CDR3 contains 14 residues. Germline V gene sequence: CDR1 MGHRA, CDR2 YSYEKL. The CDR3 sequence: CSISQEGLYNEQFF. The CDR3, as DNA: TGCTCCATCAGCCAAGAGGGATTATACAATGAGCAGTTCTTC.

This clonotype was found many times. This rearrangement joins TRBV18 to TRBJ2-7; tentatively, D is TRBD1 (6 bases). V shed 2 bases and J shed 0 bases, with 8 bases lying between them. This CDR3 is built from 14 residues. Germline V gene sequence: CDR1 KGHSH, CDR2 LQKENI. CDR3 coding DNA: TGTGCCAGCTCACCAAGGGGGAACTCCTACGAGCAGTACTTC. Translating gives CASSPRGNSYEQYF.

This clonotype was counted ten times or more. The V and J genes are TRBV11-2 and TRBJ2-4; D gene ambiguous. V lost 5 bases, J lost 1 base, and 18 bases lay in between. The CDR3 totals 17 residues. CDR1 SGHAT and CDR2 FQNNGV come from the germline V gene. CDR3 amino acids: CASSLPPTPGAKNIQYF. CDR3 bases: TGTGCCAGCAGCCTCCCCCCCACCCCCGGGGCCAAAAACATTCAGTACTTC.

This clonotype was counted ten times or more. The J gene is TRBJ2-1, the V gene TRBV7-3; D may correspond to TRBD1 or TRBD2 (6 bases each). V lost 5 bases to trimming and J lost 8 bases, with 13 bases between them. Germline CDR1 and CDR2: SGHTA and FQGTGA. The CDR3 totals 13 residues. The CDR3 DNA sequence: TGTGCCAGCAGCGGGGGCGGCGGGGATGAGCAGTTCTTC. Amino acid sequence: CASSGGGGDEQFF.

Remarks on this clonotype: The CDR3 end shows no conserved phenylalanine or tryptophan, and so a read error is likely. The chain recombines TRBV18 with TRBJ2-1; perhaps TRBD2 as D (6 bases). The V gene's germline CDR1 is KGHSH and CDR2 LQKENI. Between the trimmed V and J ends, which lost 3 bases and 5 bases, there was a span of 14 bases. The CDR3 has 15 amino acids. The DNA for the CDR3 is TGTGCCAGCTCACCTACGGGGGAGAATCACAATGAGCAGTTCCTC. Its translation: CASSPTGENHNEQFL.

As concerns this clonotype: This could be a read error, since a much larger clone is one nucleotide away. The chain uses TRBV7-9 and TRBJ2-6, with 9 bases that match TRBD1. V lost 8 bases to trimming and J lost 0 bases; unmatched junction nucleotides: 8. The CDR3 loop spans 17 amino acids. Germline assignment: CDR1 SEHNR and CDR2 FQNEAQ (reference sequence). The CDR3 here is CASGSGTGYSGANVLTF. In DNA, the CDR3 is TGTGCCAGCGGCTCCGGGACAGGGTACTCTGGGGCCAACGTCCTGACTTTC.

Turning to this clonotype: At one of its ends the junction is not consistent with the germline gene, which may arise from a read error. The genes are TRBV2 and TRBJ2-4; 8 positions match TRBD2. The CDR3 consists of 13 residues. Per the germline V gene, CDR1 is SNHLY and CDR2 is FYNNEI. This CDR3 reads CVSSSSGTRNPRF. CDR3 in DNA: TGTGTCAGCAGTTCCTCCGGGACTAGGAATCCTCGATTC.

The chain uses TRBV4-1 and TRBJ2-1; the D gene is possibly TRBD1 (5 bases). V was shortened by 0 bases and J by 9 bases, with 24 bases between the two germline ends. CDR3 length equals 18 residues. CDR1 is MGHRA and CDR2 is YSYEKL in the germline V gene. The CDR3: CASSQDLGARNRLPEQFF. CDR3 DNA: TGCGCCAGCAGCCAAGATCTTGGGGCCCGGAACAGGCTACCTGAGCAGTTCTTC.